This T cell receptor beta chain was observed in a study of T cell changes during pregnancy in multiple sclerosis. Here immunoSEQ multiplex PCR was the method, and the copy in TCRdb shows in-frame clones only, minus some. The sample contains about 70,000 clones, 75% to 95% of which appear only once. The V and J ends lost 5 bases and 8 bases, in that order; junction bases with no gene match: 18. CDR3 length equals 18 residues. Germline loops: CDR1 LNHDA, CDR2 SQIVND (reference sequence). The receptor comes from a female donor with multiple sclerosis, enrolled in a pregnancy study. Sequenced here: peripheral blood, sampled in the first trimester of pregnancy. The genes are TRBV19 and TRBJ1-2; 12 bases align to TRBD1. The CDR3 here is CASSAPPGQGALSAGYTF. CDR3 nucleotide sequence: TGTGCCAGTAGTGCACCGCCGGGACAGGGGGCGTTGTCCGCCGGCTACACCTTC. Filled out from reference TRBV19 and TRBJ1-2, the complete variable domain reads DGGITQSPKYLFRKEGQNVTLSCEQNLNHDAMYWYRQDPGQGLRLIYYSQIVNDFQKGDIAEGYSVSREKKESFPLTVTSAQKNPTAFYLCASSAPPGQGALSAGYTFGSGTRLTVV.